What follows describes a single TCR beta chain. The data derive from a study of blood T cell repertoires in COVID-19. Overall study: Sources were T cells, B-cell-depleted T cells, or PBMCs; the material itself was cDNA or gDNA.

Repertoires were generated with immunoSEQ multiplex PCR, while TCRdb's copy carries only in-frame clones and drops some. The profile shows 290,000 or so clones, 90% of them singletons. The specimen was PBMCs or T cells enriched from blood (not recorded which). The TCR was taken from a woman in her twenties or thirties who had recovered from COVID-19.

The CDR3 loop is CASSEPVGGTYEQYF. Written as DNA, the CDR3 is TGTGCCAGCAGTGAACCGGTAGGGGGAACCTACGAGCAGTACTTC. The chain uses TRBV6-1 and TRBJ2-7, with D possibly TRBD1 on 6 matching bases. The CDR3 runs to 15 residues. V was clipped by 2 bases and J by 2 bases, with 13 bases between them. Germline V lookup: CDR1 MNHNS, CDR2 SASEGT.